Given below is one T cell receptor beta chain in context. The entry originates in a study of blood T cell repertoires in COVID-19. Overall study context: Italy, Spain and the United States were the sources of the convalescent and acute COVID-19 samples. Nucleic acid was either cDNA or gDNA, and it came from T cells, B-cell-depleted T cells, or PBMCs.

Trimming removed 5 bases from V and 4 bases from J; junction bases left unmatched: 9. Germline V gene sequence: CDR1 SGDLS, CDR2 YYNGEE. CDR3 length equals 16 residues. Original analysis: Reference gene primers were amplified, and this amplification served to estimate nucleated cell counts. TCRdb's copy holds only in-frame clones and misses some; the assay was immunoSEQ multiplex PCR. V and J calls plus clone size are reproduced from that table; the DNA served to infer D and trimming. The sample lists around 220,000 clones; 84% were seen once. The gene calls are TRBV9 and TRBJ2-1; the match to TRBD2 covers 10 bases. Specimen: peripheral blood. This receptor was obtained from an elderly woman with COVID-19, enrolled during active disease. The CDR3 protein is CASREDEAGGYNEQFF. DNA of the CDR3: TGTGCCAGCAGAGAAGACGAAGCGGGAGGGTACAATGAGCAGTTCTTC.